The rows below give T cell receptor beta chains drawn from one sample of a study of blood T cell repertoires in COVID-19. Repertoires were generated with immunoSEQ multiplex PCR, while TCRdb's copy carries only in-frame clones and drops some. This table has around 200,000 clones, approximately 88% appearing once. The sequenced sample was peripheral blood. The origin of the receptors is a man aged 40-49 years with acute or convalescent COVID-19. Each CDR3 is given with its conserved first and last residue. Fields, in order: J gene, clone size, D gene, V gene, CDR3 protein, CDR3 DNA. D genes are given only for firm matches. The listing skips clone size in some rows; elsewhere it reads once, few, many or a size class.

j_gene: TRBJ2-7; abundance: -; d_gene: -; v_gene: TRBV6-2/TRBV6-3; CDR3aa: CASSDSGTFYEQYF; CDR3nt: TGTGCCAGCAGTGACTCCGGGACTTTTTACGAGCAGTACTTC
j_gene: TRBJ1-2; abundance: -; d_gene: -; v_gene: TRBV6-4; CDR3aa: CASSRDNTYRYGYTF; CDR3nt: TGTGCCAGCAGCCGGGACAACACCTATCGCTATGGCTACACCTTC
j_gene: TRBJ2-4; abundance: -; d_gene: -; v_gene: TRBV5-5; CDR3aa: CASSSRSPSAKNIQYF; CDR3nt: TGTGCCAGCAGCTCTAGATCTCCTTCGGCCAAAAACATTCAGTACTTC
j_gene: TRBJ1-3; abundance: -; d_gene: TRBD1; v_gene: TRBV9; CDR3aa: CASSVVPGGRSGNTIYF; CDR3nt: TGTGCCAGCAGCGTAGTTCCAGGGGGCCGGTCTGGAAACACCATATATTTT
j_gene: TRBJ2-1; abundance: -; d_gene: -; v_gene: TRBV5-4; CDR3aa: CASSFGRDSYNEQFF; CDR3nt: TGTGCCAGCAGCTTCGGCAGGGACTCCTACAATGAGCAGTTCTTC
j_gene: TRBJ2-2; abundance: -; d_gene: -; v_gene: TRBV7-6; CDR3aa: CASSSTGNTGELFF; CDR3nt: TGTGCCAGCAGCTCAACAGGGAACACCGGGGAGCTGTTTTTT
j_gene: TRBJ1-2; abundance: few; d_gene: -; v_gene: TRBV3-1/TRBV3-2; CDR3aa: CASSQDPGRGYTF; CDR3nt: TGTGCCAGCAGCCAAGATCCAGGTCGGGGCTACACCTTC
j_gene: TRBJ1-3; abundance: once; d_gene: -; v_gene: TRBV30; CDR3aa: CAWTRGGYTIYF; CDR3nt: TGTGCCTGGACCCGGGGAGGATACACCATATATTTT
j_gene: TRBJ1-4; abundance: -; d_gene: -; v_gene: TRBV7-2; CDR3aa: CASSPQGMTNEKLFF; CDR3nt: TGTGCCAGCAGCCCGCAGGGCATGACTAATGAAAAACTGTTTTTT
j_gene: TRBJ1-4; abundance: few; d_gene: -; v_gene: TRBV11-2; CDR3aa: CASSLSRATTNEKLFF; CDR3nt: TGTGCCAGCAGCTTATCCAGGGCCACAACTAATGAAAAACTGTTTTTT
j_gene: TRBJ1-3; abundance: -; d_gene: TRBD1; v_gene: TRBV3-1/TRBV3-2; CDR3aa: CASSQVPTGYGNTIYF; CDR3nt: TGTGCCAGCAGCCAAGTCCCGACAGGGTATGGAAACACCATATATTTT
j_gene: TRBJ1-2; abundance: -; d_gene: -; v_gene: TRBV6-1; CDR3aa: CASSEGGLPNYGYTF; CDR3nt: TGTGCCAGCAGTGAAGGAGGGCTACCCAACTATGGCTACACCTTC
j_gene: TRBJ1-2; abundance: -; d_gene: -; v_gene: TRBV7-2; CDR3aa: CASSPDKYGYTF; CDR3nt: TGTGCCAGCAGCCCCGACAAATATGGCTACACCTTC
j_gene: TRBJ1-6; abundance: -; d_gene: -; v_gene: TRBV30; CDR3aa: CAWSPRGVGNSPLHF; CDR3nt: TGTGCCTGGAGTCCCCGGGGAGTAGGCAATTCACCCCTCCACTTT
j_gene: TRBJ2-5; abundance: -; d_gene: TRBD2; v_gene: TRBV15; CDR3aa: CATSTWTSKETQYF; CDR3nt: TGTGCCACCAGCACGTGGACTAGTAAAGAGACCCAGTACTTC
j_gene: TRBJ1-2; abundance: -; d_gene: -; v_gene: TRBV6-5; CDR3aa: CASSYSTRDYGYTF; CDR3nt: TGTGCCAGCAGTTACTCGACCAGGGACTATGGCTACACCTTC
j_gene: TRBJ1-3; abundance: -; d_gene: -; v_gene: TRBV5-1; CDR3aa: CASSSTSAGPGNTIYF; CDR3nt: TGCGCCAGCAGCTCGACGTCAGCGGGGCCTGGAAACACCATATATTTT
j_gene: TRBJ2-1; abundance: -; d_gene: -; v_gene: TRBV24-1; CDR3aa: CATSDLLSEQFF; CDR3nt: TGTGCCACCAGTGATTTGCTCAGTGAGCAGTTCTTC
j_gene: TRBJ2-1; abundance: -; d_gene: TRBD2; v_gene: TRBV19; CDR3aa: CASSPPPHTSGGTNEQFF; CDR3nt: TGTGCCAGTAGTCCGCCCCCCCATACTAGCGGGGGTACCAATGAGCAGTTCTTC
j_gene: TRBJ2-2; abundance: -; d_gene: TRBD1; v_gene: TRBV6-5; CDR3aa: CASRDRSNTGELFF; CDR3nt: TGTGCCAGCAGGGACAGGTCCAACACCGGGGAGCTGTTTTTT
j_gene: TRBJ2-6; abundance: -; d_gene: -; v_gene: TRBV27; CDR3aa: CASSPPQQGIRSGANVLTF; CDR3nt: TGTGCCAGCAGTCCCCCACAACAGGGAATCCGCTCTGGGGCCAACGTCCTGACTTTC
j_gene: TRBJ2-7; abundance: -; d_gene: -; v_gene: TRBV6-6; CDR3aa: CASSYRAGVYEQYF; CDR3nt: TGTGCCAGCAGTTACAGGGCAGGGGTCTACGAGCAGTACTTC
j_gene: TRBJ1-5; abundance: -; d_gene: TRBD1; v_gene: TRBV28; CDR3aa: CASTVMGQGGQPQHF; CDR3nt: TGTGCCAGTACCGTGATGGGACAGGGAGGTCAGCCCCAGCATTTT
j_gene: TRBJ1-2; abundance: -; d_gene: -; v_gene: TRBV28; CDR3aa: CASSFPLVGGIGYGYTF; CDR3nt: TGTGCCAGCAGTTTCCCCCTTGTTGGGGGGATCGGCTATGGCTACACCTTC
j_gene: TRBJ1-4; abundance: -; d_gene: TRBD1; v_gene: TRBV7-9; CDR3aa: CASSPQGQINEKLFF; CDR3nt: TGTGCCAGCAGCCCCCAGGGACAGATTAATGAAAAACTGTTTTTT
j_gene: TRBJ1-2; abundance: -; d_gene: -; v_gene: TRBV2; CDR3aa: CASSFLGEGYTF; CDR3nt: TGTGCCAGCAGTTTTCTCGGGGAAGGCTACACCTTC
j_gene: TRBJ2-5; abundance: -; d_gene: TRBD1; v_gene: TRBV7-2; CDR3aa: CASRKNRDRQETQYF; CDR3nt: TGTGCCAGCAGGAAGAACCGGGACAGGCAAGAGACCCAGTACTTC
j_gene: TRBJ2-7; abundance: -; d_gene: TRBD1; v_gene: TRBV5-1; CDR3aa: CASSSGTGISYEQYF; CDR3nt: TGCGCCAGCAGCTCCGGGACAGGGATATCCTACGAGCAGTACTTC
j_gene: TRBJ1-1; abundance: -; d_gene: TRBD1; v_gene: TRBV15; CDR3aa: CATSMDRVGAFF; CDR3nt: TGTGCCACCAGCATGGACAGGGTCGGAGCTTTCTTT
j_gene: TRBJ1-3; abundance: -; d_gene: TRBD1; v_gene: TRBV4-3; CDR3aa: CASSQDLGQGAGSGNTIYF; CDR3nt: TGCGCCAGCAGCCAAGATCTCGGACAGGGGGCCGGCTCTGGAAACACCATATATTTT
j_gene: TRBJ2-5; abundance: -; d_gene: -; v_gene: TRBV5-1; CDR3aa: CASSGGKETQYF; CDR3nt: TGCGCCAGCAGCGGTGGCAAGGAGACCCAGTACTTC
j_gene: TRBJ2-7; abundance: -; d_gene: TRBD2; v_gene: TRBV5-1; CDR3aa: CASSLVSGRTSGGRRYEQYF; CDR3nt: TGCGCCAGCAGCTTGGTTAGCGGGCGGACTAGCGGGGGTCGTAGATACGAGCAGTACTTC
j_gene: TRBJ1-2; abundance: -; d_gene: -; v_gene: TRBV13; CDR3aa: CASSWGEGVSGYTF; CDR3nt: TGTGCCAGCAGCTGGGGTGAGGGAGTGAGCGGCTACACCTTC
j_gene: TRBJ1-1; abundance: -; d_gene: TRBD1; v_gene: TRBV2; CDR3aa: CASSPIVTGGNTEAFF; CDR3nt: TGTGCCAGCAGTCCTATCGTGACAGGGGGTAACACTGAAGCTTTCTTT
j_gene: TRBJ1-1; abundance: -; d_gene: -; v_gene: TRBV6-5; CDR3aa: CASSYSDWNTEAFF; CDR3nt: TGTGCCAGCAGTTACTCGGACTGGAACACTGAAGCTTTCTTT